Sequencing of this T cell receptor beta chain was carried out in a study of blood T cell repertoires in COVID-19. About the research overall: The origin of the acute and convalescent COVID-19 samples was the United States, Italy and Spain. PBMCs, B-cell-depleted T cells, or T cells provided the cDNA or gDNA that made up the material.

V was clipped by 3 bases and J by 8 bases, with 2 bases between them. There are 10 residues in the CDR3. CDR1 SNHLY and CDR2 FYNNEI come from the germline V gene. Authors' processing steps: By means of reference gene primer amplification, nucleated cell counts were estimated. Method: immunoSEQ multiplex PCR; TCRdb's copy keeps in-frame clones and lacks some. Clone size and the V and J calls come from that table; the DNA yielded D and trimming. The table shows 86,000 or so clones, with approximately 82% occurring only once. V gene TRBV2 combines with J gene TRBJ2-1; the D is unclear. The clonotype was recovered from a woman of 80 years or more with acute or convalescent COVID-19. Material for sequencing was peripheral blood. In DNA, the CDR3 is TGTGCCAGCAGTGACTATGAGCAGTTCTTC. Translating it yields CASSDYEQFF.